This TCR beta chain is from a study of blood T cell repertoires in COVID-19. At the level of the study: Samples taken during acute and convalescent COVID-19 were collected in the United States, Italy and Spain. Sources were T cells, B-cell-depleted T cells, or PBMCs; the material itself was cDNA or gDNA.

Original analysis: Amplified reference gene primers provided the basis for estimating nucleated cell counts. Data came from immunoSEQ multiplex PCR; TCRdb stores just in-frame clones and leaves some out. The V and J calls and clone size are taken from that table; D and trimming were inferred from the DNA. The data show nearly 200,000 clones, roughly 81% seen once. CDR3 length equals 14 residues. Germline CDR1 is SGHDT and CDR2 is YYEEEE. V lost 4 bases and J lost 4, with 15 bases in between. Many counts were recorded for this clone. This chain connects TRBV5-6 to TRBJ2-7, with D tentatively TRBD1 (6 bases). Specimen: peripheral blood. This clonotype was sampled from a woman between 65 and 79 years old with active or convalescent COVID-19. DNA for the CDR3: TGTGCCAGCAGCCGGCCCGGGACACAGTACGAGCAGTACTTC. Amino acid sequence: CASSRPGTQYEQYF.